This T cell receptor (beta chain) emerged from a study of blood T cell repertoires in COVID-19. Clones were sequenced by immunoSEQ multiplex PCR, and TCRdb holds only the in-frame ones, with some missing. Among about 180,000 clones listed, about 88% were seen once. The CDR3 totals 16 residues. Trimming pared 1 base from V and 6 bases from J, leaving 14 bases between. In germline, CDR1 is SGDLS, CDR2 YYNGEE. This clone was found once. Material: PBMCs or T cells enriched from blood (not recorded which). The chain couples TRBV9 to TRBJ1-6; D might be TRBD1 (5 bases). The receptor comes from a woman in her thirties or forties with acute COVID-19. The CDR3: CASSVSHDRANSPLHF. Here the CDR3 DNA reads TGTGCCAGCAGCGTAAGCCATGACAGAGCTAATTCACCCCTCCACTTT.